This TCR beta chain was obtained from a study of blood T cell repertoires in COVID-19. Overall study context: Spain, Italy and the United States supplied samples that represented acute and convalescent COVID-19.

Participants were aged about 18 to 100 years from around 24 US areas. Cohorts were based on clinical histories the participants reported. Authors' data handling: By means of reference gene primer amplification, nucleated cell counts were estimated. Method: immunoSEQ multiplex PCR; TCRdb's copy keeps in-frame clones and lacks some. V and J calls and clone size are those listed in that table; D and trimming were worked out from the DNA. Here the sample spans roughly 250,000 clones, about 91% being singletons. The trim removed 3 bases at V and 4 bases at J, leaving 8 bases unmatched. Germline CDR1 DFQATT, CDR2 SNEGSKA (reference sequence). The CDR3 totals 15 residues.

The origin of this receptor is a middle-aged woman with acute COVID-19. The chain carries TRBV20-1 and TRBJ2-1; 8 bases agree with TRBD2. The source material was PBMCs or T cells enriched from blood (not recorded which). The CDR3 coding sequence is TGCAGTGCTAGTGAAACTAGCGGCATTTACAATGAGCAGTTCTTC. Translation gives CSASETSGIYNEQFF.